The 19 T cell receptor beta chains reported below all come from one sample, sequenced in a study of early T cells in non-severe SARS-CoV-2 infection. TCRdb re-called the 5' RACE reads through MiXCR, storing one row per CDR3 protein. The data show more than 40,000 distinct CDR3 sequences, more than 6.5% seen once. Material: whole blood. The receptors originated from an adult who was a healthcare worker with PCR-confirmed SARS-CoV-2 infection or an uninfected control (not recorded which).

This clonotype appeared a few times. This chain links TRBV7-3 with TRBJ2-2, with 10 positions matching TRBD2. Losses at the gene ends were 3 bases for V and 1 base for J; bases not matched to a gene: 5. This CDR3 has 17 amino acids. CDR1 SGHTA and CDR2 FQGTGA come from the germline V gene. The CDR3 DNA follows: TGTGCCAGCAGCTTCCCTAGCGGGGGCCTGAACACCGGGGAGCTGTTTTTT. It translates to CASSFPSGGLNTGELFF. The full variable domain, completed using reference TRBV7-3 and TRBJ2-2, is GAGVSQTPSNKVTEKGKYVELRCDPISGHTALYWYRQSLGQGPEFLIYFQGTGAADDSGLPNDRFFAVRPEGSVSTLKIQRTERGDSAVYLCASSFPSGGLNTGELFFGEGSRLTVL.

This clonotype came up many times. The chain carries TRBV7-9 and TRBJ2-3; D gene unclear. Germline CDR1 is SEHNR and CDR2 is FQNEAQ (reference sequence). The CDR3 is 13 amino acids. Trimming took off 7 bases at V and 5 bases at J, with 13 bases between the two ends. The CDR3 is CASTLFPRDTQYF. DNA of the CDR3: TGTGCCAGCACCCTATTCCCCCGAGATACGCAGTATTTT.

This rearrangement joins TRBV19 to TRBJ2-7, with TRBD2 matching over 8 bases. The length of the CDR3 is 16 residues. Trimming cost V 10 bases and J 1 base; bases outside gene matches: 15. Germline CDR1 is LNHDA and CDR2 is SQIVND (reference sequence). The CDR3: CATLERGLPTSYEQYF. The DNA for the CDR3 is TGTGCCACTCTTGAGCGGGGGCTACCGACGTCCTACGAGCAGTACTTC.

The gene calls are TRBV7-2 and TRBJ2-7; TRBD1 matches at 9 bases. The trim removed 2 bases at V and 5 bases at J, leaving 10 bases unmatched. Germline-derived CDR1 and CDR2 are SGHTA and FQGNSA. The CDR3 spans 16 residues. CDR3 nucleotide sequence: TGTGCCAGCAGCTTAACTACCGGGACAGGGCGCCACGAGCAGTACTTC. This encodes CASSLTTGTGRHEQYF.

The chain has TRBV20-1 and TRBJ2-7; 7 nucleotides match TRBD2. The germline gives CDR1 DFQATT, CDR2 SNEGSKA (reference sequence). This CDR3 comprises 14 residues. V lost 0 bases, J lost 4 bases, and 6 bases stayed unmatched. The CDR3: CSARDDLGGYEQYF. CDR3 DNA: TGCAGTGCTAGAGATGATTTGGGGGGGTACGAGCAGTACTTC.

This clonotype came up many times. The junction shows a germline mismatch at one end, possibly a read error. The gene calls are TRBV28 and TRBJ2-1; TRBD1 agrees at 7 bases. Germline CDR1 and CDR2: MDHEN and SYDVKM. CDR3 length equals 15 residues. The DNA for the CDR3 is TGTGCCAGCCGTTTCGACAGGGTCTCCTACAATGAGCAGTTCTTC. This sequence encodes CASRFDRVSYNEQFF.

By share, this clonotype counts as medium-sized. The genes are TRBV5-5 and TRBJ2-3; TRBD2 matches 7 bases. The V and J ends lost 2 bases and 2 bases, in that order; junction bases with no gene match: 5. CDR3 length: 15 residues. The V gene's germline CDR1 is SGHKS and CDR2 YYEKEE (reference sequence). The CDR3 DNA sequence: TGTGCCAGCAGCTTACTAGCGCGGGACACAGATACGCAGTATTTT. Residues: CASSLLARDTDTQYF.

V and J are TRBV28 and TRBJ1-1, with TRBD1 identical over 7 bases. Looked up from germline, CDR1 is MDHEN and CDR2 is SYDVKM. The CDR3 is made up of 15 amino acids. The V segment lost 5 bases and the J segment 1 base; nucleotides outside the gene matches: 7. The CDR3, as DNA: TGTGCCAGCAGTCGGCGGACAGGAAGGAACACTGAAGCTTTCTTT. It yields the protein CASSRRTGRNTEAFF.

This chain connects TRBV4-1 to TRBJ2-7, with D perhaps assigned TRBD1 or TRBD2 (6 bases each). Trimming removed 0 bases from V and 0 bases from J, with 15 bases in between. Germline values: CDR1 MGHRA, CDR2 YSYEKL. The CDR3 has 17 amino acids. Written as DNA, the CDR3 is TGCGCCAGCAGCCAAGAGTTACGGAGGGGGAGCTCCTACGAGCAGTACTTC. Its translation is CASSQELRRGSSYEQYF.

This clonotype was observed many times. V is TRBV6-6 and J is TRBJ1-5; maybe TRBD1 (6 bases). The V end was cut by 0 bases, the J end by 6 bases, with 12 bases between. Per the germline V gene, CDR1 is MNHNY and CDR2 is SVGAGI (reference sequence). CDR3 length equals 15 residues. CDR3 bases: TGTGCCAGCAGTTACTCGCAACAGGGTCGTCAGCCCCAGCATTTT. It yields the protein CASSYSQQGRQPQHF.

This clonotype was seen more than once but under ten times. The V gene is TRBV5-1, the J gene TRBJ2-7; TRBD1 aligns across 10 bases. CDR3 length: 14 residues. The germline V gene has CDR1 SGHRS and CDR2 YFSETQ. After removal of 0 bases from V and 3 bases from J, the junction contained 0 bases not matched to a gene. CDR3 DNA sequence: TGCGCCAGCAGCTTGGGGACAGGGGGCTACGAGCAGTACTTC. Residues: CASSLGTGGYEQYF.

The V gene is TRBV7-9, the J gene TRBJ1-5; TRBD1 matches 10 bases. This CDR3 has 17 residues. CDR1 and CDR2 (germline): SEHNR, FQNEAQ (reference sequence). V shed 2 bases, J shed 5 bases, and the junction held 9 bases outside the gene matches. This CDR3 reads CASSLRPGTGEDQPQHF. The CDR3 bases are TGTGCCAGCAGCTTACGTCCCGGGACAGGGGAAGATCAGCCCCAGCATTTT. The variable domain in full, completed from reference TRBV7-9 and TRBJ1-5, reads DTGVSQNPRHKITKRGQNVTFRCDPISEHNRLYWYRQTLGQGPEFLTYFQNEAQLEKSRLLSDRFSAERPKGSFSTLEIQRTEQGDSAMYLCASSLRPGTGEDQPQHFGDGTRLSIL.

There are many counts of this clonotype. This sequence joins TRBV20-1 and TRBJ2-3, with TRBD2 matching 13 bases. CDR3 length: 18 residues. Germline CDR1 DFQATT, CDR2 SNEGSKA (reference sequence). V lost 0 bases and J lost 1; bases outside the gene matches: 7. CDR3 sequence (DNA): TGCAGTGCTAGAGATGATACTAGCGGGGGGGCTGGCACAGATACGCAGTATTTT. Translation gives CSARDDTSGGAGTDTQYF.

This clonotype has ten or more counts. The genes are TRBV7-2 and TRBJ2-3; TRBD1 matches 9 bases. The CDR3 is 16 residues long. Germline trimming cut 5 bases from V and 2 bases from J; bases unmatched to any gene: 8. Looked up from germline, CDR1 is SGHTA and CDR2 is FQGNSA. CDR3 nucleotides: TGTGCCAGCAGCCCGAGGACAGGGGCTGTCACAGATACGCAGTATTTT. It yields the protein CASSPRTGAVTDTQYF.

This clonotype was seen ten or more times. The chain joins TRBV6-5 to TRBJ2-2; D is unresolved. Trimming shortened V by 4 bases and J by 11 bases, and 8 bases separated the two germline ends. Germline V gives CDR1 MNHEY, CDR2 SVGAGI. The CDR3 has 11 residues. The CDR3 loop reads CASSSVLELFF. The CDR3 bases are TGTGCCAGCAGTTCCGTCCTCGAGCTGTTTTTT.

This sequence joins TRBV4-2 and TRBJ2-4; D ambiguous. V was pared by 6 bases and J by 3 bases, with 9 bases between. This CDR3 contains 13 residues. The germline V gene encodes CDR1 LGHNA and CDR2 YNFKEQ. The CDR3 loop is CASRGEDKNIQYF. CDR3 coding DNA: TGTGCCAGCAGAGGAGAGGACAAAAACATTCAGTACTTC.

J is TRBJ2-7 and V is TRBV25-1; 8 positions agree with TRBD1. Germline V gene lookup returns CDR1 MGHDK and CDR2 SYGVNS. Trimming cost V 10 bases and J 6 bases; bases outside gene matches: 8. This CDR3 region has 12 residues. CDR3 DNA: TGTGCCACCAACAGGGGGGTAGGCGAGCAGTACTTC. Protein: CATNRGVGEQYF.

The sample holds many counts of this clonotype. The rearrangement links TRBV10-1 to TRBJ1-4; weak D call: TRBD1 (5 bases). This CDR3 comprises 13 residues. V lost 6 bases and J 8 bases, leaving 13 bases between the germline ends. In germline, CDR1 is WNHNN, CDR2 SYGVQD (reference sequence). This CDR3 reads CASSPRGEEKLFF. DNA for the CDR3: TGCGCCAGCAGCCCGAGAGGGGAGGAAAAACTGTTTTTT.

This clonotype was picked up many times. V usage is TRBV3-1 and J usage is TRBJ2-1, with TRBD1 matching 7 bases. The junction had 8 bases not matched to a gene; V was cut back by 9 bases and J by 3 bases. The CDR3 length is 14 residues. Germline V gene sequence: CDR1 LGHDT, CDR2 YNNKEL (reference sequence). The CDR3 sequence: CASSRGLVYNEQFF. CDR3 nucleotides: TGTGCCAGTAGTAGGGGGCTAGTCTACAATGAGCAGTTCTTC.